Each of the 18 T cell receptor beta chains below was sequenced from the same sample in a study of OX40 agonist ivuxolimab in advanced cancers. Sequenced by immunoSEQ multiplex PCR; TCRdb stores in-frame clones only, minus some. Seen here are 90,000 to 120,000 clones, 91% observed once, and the top ten hold about 0.67%. Here the sequenced sample was CD4+ or CD8+ T cells sorted from blood, taken in a trial of the OX40 agonist ivuxolimab. The receptors derive from an adult with an advanced solid tumor such as melanoma, head and neck, liver or kidney cancer.

V and J are TRBV27 and TRBJ1-1, with D hard to call. V lost 3 bases to trimming and J lost 5 bases, with 10 bases between them. The V gene's germline CDR1 is MNHEY and CDR2 SMNVEV (reference sequence). This CDR3 region has 13 residues. CDR3 DNA: TGTGCCAGCAGTTTCCTTGGGGATACTGAAGCTTTCTTT. Translating gives CASSFLGDTEAFF.

The V call is TRBV2, the J call TRBJ2-1; 8 bases fit TRBD2. CDR1 and CDR2 from the germline V gene are SNHLY and FYNNEI. There are 15 residues in the CDR3. V dropped 1 base and J dropped 2; count of bases not matched to a gene: 1. DNA for the CDR3: TGTGCCAGCAGTGAAGACGGGAGGGCCTACAATGAGCAGTTCTTC. Amino acid sequence: CASSEDGRAYNEQFF.

V usage is TRBV6-6 and J usage is TRBJ1-2; D may be TRBD1 (6 bases). With 6 bases removed from V and 5 bases from J, the gap between germline ends came to 19 bases. The CDR3 is 15 residues long. Germline V CDR1 and CDR2: MNHNY, SVGAGI (reference sequence). CDR3 nucleotides: TGTGCCAGCAGCGTACAGGGTAGCGACGGATATGGCTACACCTTC. It codes for CASSVQGSDGYGYTF.

To note about this clone: Mismatch with germline at one junction end may stem from a read error. This chain connects TRBV18 to TRBJ2-5; possible D gene TRBD1, 6 bases. This CDR3 spans 12 amino acids. CDR1 is KGHSH, CDR2 LQKENI, per germline. This chain's CDR3 is CASSPQGETQYF. The CDR3 DNA follows: TGTGCCAGCTCCCCACAGGGAGAGACCCAGTACTTC.

The rearrangement links TRBV15 to TRBJ1-5; D is uncertain. The CDR3 consists of 15 residues. The V end lost 8 bases, the J end lost 4 bases, and 18 bases lay between the germline ends. Per the germline V gene, CDR1 is LNHNV and CDR2 is YYDKDF (reference sequence). The chain's CDR3 is CATGWGGMENQPQHF. The DNA of the CDR3 is TGTGCCACCGGGTGGGGAGGGATGGAGAATCAGCCCCAGCATTTT.

CDR3 in amino acids: CASSQDLLGEGANVLTF. CDR3 DNA: TGTGCCAGCAGCCAAGACCTCCTTGGGGAAGGGGCCAACGTCCTGACTTTC. V and J are TRBV14 and TRBJ2-6; no clear D gene. CDR1 is SGHDN and CDR2 is FVKESK in the germline V gene. Deletions cut 0 bases from V and 4 bases from J, with 13 bases between. CDR3 size: 17 residues.

This clone came up once. The chain carries TRBV6-1 and TRBJ1-1; 7 nucleotides align to TRBD1. The J segment lost 2 bases and the V segment lost 7 bases, leaving 10 bases of the junction unmatched. The CDR3 sequence is 15 residues long. Germline lookup yields CDR1 MNHNS and CDR2 SASEGT. This chain's CDR3 is CASTIQGTANTEAFF. The CDR3 coding sequence is TGTGCCAGCACTATTCAAGGGACAGCCAACACTGAAGCTTTCTTT.

The rearrangement uses TRBV11-3 and TRBJ2-5; perhaps TRBD2 as D (6 bases). Germline loops: CDR1 SGHNT, CDR2 YENEEA. The V end was cut by 5 bases, the J end by 1 base, with 11 bases between. This CDR3 is 14 amino acids long. CDR3 bases: TGTGCCAGCAGCGGGGGAGGAAGCCAAGAGACCCAGTACTTC. Amino acid sequence: CASSGGGSQETQYF.

In its sample, this clone was seen once. This chain connects TRBV7-2 to TRBJ2-1; D call uncertain. Germline V lookup: CDR1 SGHTA, CDR2 FQGNSA. V was shortened by 3 bases and J by 0 bases, with 9 bases between the two germline ends. The CDR3 totals 15 residues. CDR3 bases: TGTGCCAGCAGCTTTGACCCCAGCTCCTACAATGAGCAGTTCTTC. It codes for CASSFDPSSYNEQFF.

The rearrangement uses TRBV19 and TRBJ1-1; TRBD1 matches at 9 bases. Looked up from germline, CDR1 is LNHDA and CDR2 is SQIVND (reference sequence). The length of the CDR3 is 15 residues. V lost 8 bases and J lost 0; bases outside the gene matches: 7. The CDR3 sequence is CASSRTGALNTEAFF. The DNA for the CDR3 is TGTGCCAGTTCACGGACAGGGGCCTTGAACACTGAAGCTTTCTTT.

The chain joins TRBV6-1 to TRBJ1-2; D might be TRBD1 (6 bases). The V gene's germline CDR1 is MNHNS and CDR2 SASEGT. This CDR3 has 14 amino acids. V lost 2 bases and J lost 5, with 12 bases in between. CDR3 amino acids: CASSESRGGYGYTF. CDR3 DNA: TGTGCCAGCAGTGAAAGCAGGGGAGGGTATGGCTACACCTTC.

The gene calls are TRBV18 and TRBJ2-7; 11 nucleotides align to TRBD1. Germline trimming cut 2 bases from V and 3 bases from J; bases unmatched to any gene: 3. Germline loops: CDR1 KGHSH, CDR2 LQKENI. The length of the CDR3 is 15 residues. The CDR3 protein is CASSPRTGGDYEQYF. DNA for the CDR3: TGTGCCAGCTCACCAAGGACAGGGGGCGACTACGAGCAGTACTTC.

This clone has just a few counts. The chain recombines TRBV10-1 with TRBJ1-6; D gene uncertain. The germline V gene has CDR1 WNHNN and CDR2 SYGVQD (reference sequence). The CDR3 totals 14 residues. V shed 0 bases and J shed 10 bases, with 10 bases lying between them. For the CDR3, the DNA is TGCGCCAGCAGTGAGTCGAGTGTTGGCTCACCCCTCCACTTT. Translated, it gives CASSESSVGSPLHF.

CDR3 nucleotide sequence: TGTGCCAGCAGCTTTATGGCTACGATAGCTGGTTCCTACAATGAGCAGTTCTTC. It encodes CASSFMATIAGSYNEQFF. The rearrangement links TRBV11-3 to TRBJ2-1; D unclear. Germline lookup yields CDR1 SGHNT and CDR2 YENEEA. This CDR3 spans 18 amino acids. Trimming stripped 3 bases from V and 1 base from J, with 19 bases between.

The V call is TRBV29-1, the J call TRBJ2-2; no definite D call. The CDR3 sequence is 15 residues long. Germline lookup yields CDR1 SQVTM and CDR2 ANQGSEA. V shed 6 bases and J shed 0 bases, with 14 bases lying between them. CDR3 region: CSVRIGGTNTGELFF. CDR3 in DNA: TGCAGCGTCCGAATAGGTGGGACGAACACCGGGGAGCTGTTTTTT.

The J gene is TRBJ1-4, the V gene TRBV15; TRBD1 agrees at 9 bases. V trimming: 1 base; J trimming: 7 bases; junction bases outside the gene matches: 16. Germline values: CDR1 LNHNV, CDR2 YYDKDF (reference sequence). The CDR3 consists of 19 residues. Here the CDR3 reads CATSRGGSGQGVVVEKLFF. CDR3 DNA sequence: TGTGCCACCAGCAGAGGAGGGTCGGGACAGGGTGTCGTGGTTGAAAAACTGTTTTTT.

CDR3 sequence reads: CASSTQYEQYF. As DNA, the CDR3 is TGTGCCAGCAGTACGCAGTACGAGCAGTACTTC. The V call is TRBV6-6, the J call TRBJ2-7; D not certain. This CDR3 contains 11 residues. Looked up from germline, CDR1 is MNHNY and CDR2 is SVGAGI (reference sequence). The V and J ends lost 5 bases and 4 bases respectively, with 6 bases between them.

V and J are TRBV29-1 and TRBJ2-5; a weak D match, TRBD2 (7 bases). This CDR3 spans 12 amino acids. Germline CDR1 SQVTM, CDR2 ANQGSEA. V was shortened by 3 bases and J by 14 bases, with 19 bases between the two germline ends. The CDR3 spells CSVEGGPGETYF. CDR3 nucleotides: TGCAGCGTTGAGGGGGGGCCGGGGGAGACCTACTTC. Full variable domain (rest looked up from reference TRBV29-1 and TRBJ2-5): SAVISQKPSRDICQRGTSLTIQCQVDSQVTMMFWYRQQPGQSLTLIATANQGSEATYESGFVIDKFPISRPNLTFSTLTVSNMSPEDSSIYLCSVEGGPGETYFGPGTRLLVL.